A selection of T cell receptor beta chains follows, all from one sample in a study of early T cells in non-severe SARS-CoV-2 infection. TCRdb passed the 5' RACE reads through MiXCR, listing each CDR3 protein once. The sample holds some 54,000 distinct CDR3 sequences, approximately 9.9% seen once. Sequenced: whole blood. The receptors shown here come from an adult who was a healthcare worker with PCR-confirmed SARS-CoV-2 infection or an uninfected control (not recorded which). CDR3s include the opening cysteine and the closing phenylalanine or tryptophan. D genes are given only for firm matches. Size is omitted from some rows. Given values are once, few, many or a class for expanded clones.

v_gene	d_gene	abundance	j_gene	CDR3nt	CDR3aa
TRBV7-2	-	-	TRBJ2-4	TGTGCCAGCAGGACGGCAGAGAACATTCAGTACTTC	CASRTAENIQYF
TRBV19	-	many	TRBJ1-5	TGTGCCAGTAGGGATAGGACGGTTCATCAGCCCCAGCATTTT	CASRDRTVHQPQHF
TRBV29-1	TRBD2	-	TRBJ2-1	TGCAGCGGGGGACTAGCGGATAATGAGCAGTTCTTC	CSGGLADNEQFF
TRBV5-6	TRBD1	many	TRBJ2-3	TGTGCCAGCAGACCCGGGACAGGCACAGATACGCAGTATTTT	CASRPGTGTDTQYF
TRBV20-1	TRBD2	many	TRBJ2-1	TGCAGTGCTAGGGTTAGCGGGGGGATCAATGAGCAGTTCTTC	CSARVSGGINEQFF
TRBV7-8	-	many	TRBJ1-1	TGTGCCAGCAGCTTACAGGGGCGGATGAACACTGAAGCTTTCTTT	CASSLQGRMNTEAFF
TRBV6-6	-	few	TRBJ1-4	TGTGCCAGCAGTTACTCAATGGTAGGCAGGGTGAAACTGTTTTTT	CASSYSMVGRVKLFF
TRBV6-2/TRBV6-3	-	many	TRBJ2-1	TGTGCCAGCAGTTACCCCGACGAGTACAATGAGCAGTTCTTC	CASSYPDEYNEQFF
TRBV20-1	TRBD1	many	TRBJ2-7	TGCAGTGCTAGAGATAGGGACAGGCCATCCTACGAGCAGTACTTC	CSARDRDRPSYEQYF
TRBV5-1	-	-	TRBJ2-2	TGCGCCAGCAGCTTGGGCAGTTCGAACACCGGGGAGCTGTTTTTT	CASSLGSSNTGELFF
TRBV11-2	-	many	TRBJ2-1	TGTGCCAGCAGCTTAGATCCACTCAGACAGAGAGACAATGAGCAGTTCTTC	CASSLDPLRQRDNEQFF
TRBV19	-	-	TRBJ2-1	TGTGCCAGTAGTAGGGGACCAGCCAATGAGCAGTTCTTC	CASSRGPANEQFF
TRBV7-9	-	many	TRBJ2-2	TGTGCCAGCAGCTTTGAGGGGGAGCTGTTTTTT	CASSFEGELFF
TRBV2	-	-	TRBJ2-7	TGTGCCAGCAGCCGGGACCATACCTACGAGCAGTACTTC	CASSRDHTYEQYF
TRBV28	-	many	TRBJ1-2	TGTGCCAGCAGTTTACATCAGCCAGGGGCTAATGGCTACACCTTC	CASSLHQPGANGYTF
TRBV6-2/TRBV6-3	-	few	TRBJ1-2	TGTGCCAGCAGCCAGACTGGATATGGCTACACCTTC	CASSQTGYGYTF
TRBV4-2	-	many	TRBJ1-1	TGTGCCAGCAGCCAAGTCAGTAACACTGAAGCTTTCTTT	CASSQVSNTEAFF
TRBV7-9	-	-	TRBJ2-5	TGTGCCAGCAGCTACTCGGAAGAGACCCAGTACTTC	CASSYSEETQYF
TRBV7-2	TRBD2	many	TRBJ2-7	TGTGCCAGCAGCTTTAGCGGGGGGGCGAAGGAGCAGTACTTC	CASSFSGGAKEQYF
TRBV5-1	TRBD1	few	TRBJ1-2	TGCGCCAGCAGCACAGGGGCCACCCCACTTAGCTATGGCTACACCTTC	CASSTGATPLSYGYTF
TRBV7-2	-	many	TRBJ2-5	TGTGCCAGCAGCTTGGGGATGCAGACCCAGTACTTC	CASSLGMQTQYF
TRBV6-2/TRBV6-3	TRBD2	many	TRBJ2-3	TGTGCCAGCTCCGGGACTAGCGGTTTTATGGAAACAGATACGCAGTATTTT	CASSGTSGFMETDTQYF
TRBV11-1	-	few	TRBJ2-7	TGTGCCAGCAGCTTTCGCGGGGGACACTACGAGCAGTACTTC	CASSFRGGHYEQYF
TRBV21-1	-	-	TRBJ2-5	TGTGCCACCCCGTCGGGACTAGCGGGGGAGGGCGAGACCCAGTACTTC	CATPSGLAGEGETQYF
TRBV6-5	TRBD2	many	TRBJ2-1	TGTGCCAGCAGTTCCCAACCGACTAGCGGGAACAATGAGCAGTTCTTC	CASSSQPTSGNNEQFF
TRBV27	TRBD1	many	TRBJ1-3	TGTGCCAGCAGTCCGGGACAGCTTCAAGGAAACACCATATATTTT	CASSPGQLQGNTIYF
TRBV5-1	-	few	TRBJ2-7	TGCGCCAGCAGCTTGGTTGCGGGGGCCCCCTACGAGCAGTACTTC	CASSLVAGAPYEQYF
TRBV9	-	few	TRBJ2-7	TGTGCCAGCAGCGTAGGGGCTTCAAGCTCCTACGAGCAGTACTTC	CASSVGASSSYEQYF
TRBV29-1	-	many	TRBJ1-1	TGCAGCTATGGAAGAGGTCAGGCTGGAGAAGCTTTCTTT	CSYGRGQAGEAFF
TRBV28	TRBD2	-	TRBJ2-1	TGTGCCAGCTTAGCGGGGGAGGCCTACAATGAGCAGCTCTTC	CASLAGEAYNEQLF
TRBV4-3	TRBD2	-	TRBJ2-4	TGCGCCAGCAGCCAAAGCTCCCGAATAGCGGGAGGCATTCAGTACTTC	CASSQSSRIAGGIQYF
TRBV20-1	TRBD1	-	TRBJ1-1	TGCAGTGCTGCAAGACAGGGGCAAGCTTTCTTT	CSAARQGQAFF
TRBV20-1	-	few	TRBJ2-1	TGCAGTGCCCCGGTACCGTACTACAATGAGCAGTTCTTC	CSAPVPYYNEQFF
TRBV10-3	-	-	TRBJ2-3	TGTGCCATCAGTGAGTCGGGGGCTGGAGTATCAGATACGCAGTATTTT	CAISESGAGVSDTQYF
TRBV7-3	TRBD2	-	TRBJ2-5	TGTGCCAGCAGCTTATGGGCTAGCGGGGGAGCGGAGACCCAGTACTTC	CASSLWASGGAETQYF
TRBV7-9	-	many	TRBJ2-7	TGTGCCAGCAGCTTAGTCGAGGAGAACGAGCAGTACTTC	CASSLVEENEQYF
TRBV29-1	-	-	TRBJ2-1	TGCAGCGTTGGGGCAGGGTGGACCTACAATGAGCAGTTCTTC	CSVGAGWTYNEQFF
TRBV5-1	-	many	TRBJ1-2	TGCGCCAGCAGCTCGAGCGACTATGGCTACACCTTC	CASSSSDYGYTF
TRBV20-1	-	-	TRBJ2-1	TGCAGTGCTATCCAGGGGTCGATAAGCTCCTACAATGAGCAGTTCTTC	CSAIQGSISSYNEQFF
TRBV14	-	few	TRBJ1-4	TGTGCCAGCAGCCAAAACCTGTACAGGGAGGCTAATGAAAAACTGTTTTTT	CASSQNLYREANEKLFF
TRBV28	-	few	TRBJ1-4	TGTGCCAGCAGTTCCTCAGAAAAAACTAATGAAAAACTGTTTTTT	CASSSSEKTNEKLFF
TRBV4-1	TRBD2	many	TRBJ2-1	TGCGCCAGCAGCCAAGCCCCCTCACTAGCGAGCACGGGTCGTGAGCAGTTCTTC	CASSQAPSLASTGREQFF
TRBV5-8	TRBD2	many	TRBJ2-3	TGTGCCAGCAGCCCTGGGACTAGCACGGGCCCCACAGATACGCAGTATTTT	CASSPGTSTGPTDTQYF
TRBV2	TRBD1	few	TRBJ1-1	TGTGCCAGCCGTATTCCCGACAGGGGCAAGCCCGTAAAGAACACTGAAGCTTTCTTT	CASRIPDRGKPVKNTEAFF
TRBV7-2	-	-	TRBJ2-1	TGTGCCAGCAGCTTAGGGCTAGCGCCCAATGAGCAGTTCTTC	CASSLGLAPNEQFF
TRBV12-3/TRBV12-4	-	many	TRBJ2-2	TGTGCCACGTATGTGTCCACCGGGGAGCTGTTTTTT	CATYVSTGELFF
TRBV20-1	TRBD2	few	TRBJ2-3	TGCAGTGTTCCCGGGACTAGCGGGGGGCCCACAGATACGCAGTATTTT	CSVPGTSGGPTDTQYF
TRBV11-2	-	-	TRBJ2-7	TGTGCCAGCAGCTCTACGAAGGGACGGCCCTACGAGCAGTACTTC	CASSSTKGRPYEQYF
TRBV9	-	many	TRBJ2-4	TGTGCCAGCAGCGTAGGGCCGGCGGTACTAAACATTCAGTACTTC	CASSVGPAVLNIQYF
TRBV20-1	-	few	TRBJ1-1	TGCAGTGCTAGAATCCCGAGGACGGTCGAGCCTGAAGCTTTCTTT	CSARIPRTVEPEAFF